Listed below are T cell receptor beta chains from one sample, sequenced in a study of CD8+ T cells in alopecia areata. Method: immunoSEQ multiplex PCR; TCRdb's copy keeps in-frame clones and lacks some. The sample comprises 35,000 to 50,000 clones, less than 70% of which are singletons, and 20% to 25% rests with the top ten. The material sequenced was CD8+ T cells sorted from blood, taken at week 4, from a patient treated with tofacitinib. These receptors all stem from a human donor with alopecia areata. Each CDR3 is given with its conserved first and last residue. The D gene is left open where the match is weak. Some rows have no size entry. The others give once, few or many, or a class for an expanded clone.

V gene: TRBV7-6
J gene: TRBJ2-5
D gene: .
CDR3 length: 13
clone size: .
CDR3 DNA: TGTGCCAGCAGCAGAAAGGCTGAGGAGACCCAGTACTTC
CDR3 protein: CASSRKAEETQYF

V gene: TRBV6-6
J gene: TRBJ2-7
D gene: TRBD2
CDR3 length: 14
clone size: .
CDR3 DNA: TGTGCCAGCAGCCCCAGCGGGGGGAACTACGAGCAGTACTTC
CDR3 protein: CASSPSGGNYEQYF

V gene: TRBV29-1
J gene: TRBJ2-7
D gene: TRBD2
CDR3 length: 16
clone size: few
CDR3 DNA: TGCAGCGTTGACGGAGTAGCGGGGGGGAACTCCTACGAGCAGTACTTC
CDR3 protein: CSVDGVAGGNSYEQYF

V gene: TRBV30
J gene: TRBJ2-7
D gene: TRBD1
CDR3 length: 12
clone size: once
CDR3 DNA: TGTGCCTGGAGTGTATCAGGGGGTTGGCAGTACTTC
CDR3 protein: CAWSVSGGWQYF

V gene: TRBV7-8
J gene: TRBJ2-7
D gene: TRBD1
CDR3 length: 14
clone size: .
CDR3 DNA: TGTGCCAGCAGCGACAGACAGGGTATACATGGGCAGTACTTC
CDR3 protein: CASSDRQGIHGQYF

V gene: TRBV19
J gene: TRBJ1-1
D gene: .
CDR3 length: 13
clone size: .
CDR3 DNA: TGTGCCAGTAGTATACGAGGGAACACTGAAGCTTTCTTT
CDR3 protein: CASSIRGNTEAFF

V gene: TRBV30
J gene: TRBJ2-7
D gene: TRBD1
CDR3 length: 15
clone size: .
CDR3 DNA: TGTGCCTGGACCCGTGGACAGGGGAGGATCTACGAGCAGTACTTC
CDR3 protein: CAWTRGQGRIYEQYF

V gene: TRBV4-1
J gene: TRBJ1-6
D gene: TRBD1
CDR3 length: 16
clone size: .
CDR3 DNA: TGCGCCAGCAGCCAAGACGGGACAGAGTTTAATTCACCCCTCCACTTT
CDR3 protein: CASSQDGTEFNSPLHF

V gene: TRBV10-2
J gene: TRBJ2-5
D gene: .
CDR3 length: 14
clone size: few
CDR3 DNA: TGCGCCAGCAGTGAGGGTGACTTACAAGAGACCCAGTACTTC
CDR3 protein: CASSEGDLQETQYF

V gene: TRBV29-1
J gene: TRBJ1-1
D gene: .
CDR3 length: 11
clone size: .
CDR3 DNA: TGCAGCGCAGCCAAGAACACTGAAGCTTTCTTT
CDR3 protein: CSAAKNTEAFF

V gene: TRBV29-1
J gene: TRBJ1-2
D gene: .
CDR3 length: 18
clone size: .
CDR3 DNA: TGCAGCGTTGAAGATGCGAGGGTGGGGGGCAAGGAGAACTATGGCTACACCTTC
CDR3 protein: CSVEDARVGGKENYGYTF

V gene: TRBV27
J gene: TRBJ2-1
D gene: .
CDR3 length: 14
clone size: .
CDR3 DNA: TGTGCCAGCAGTTTCGGGCGGCAGCTTAATGAGCAGTTCTTC
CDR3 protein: CASSFGRQLNEQFF

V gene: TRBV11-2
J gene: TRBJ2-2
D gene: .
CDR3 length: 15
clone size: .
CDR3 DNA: TGTGCCAGCAGCTTAATGGGGGGAATCAGCGGGGAGCTGTTTTTT
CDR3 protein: CASSLMGGISGELFF

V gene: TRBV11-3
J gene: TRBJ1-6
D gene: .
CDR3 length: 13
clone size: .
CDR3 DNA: TGTGCCAGCACGGTAGACGGGGGTTCACCCCTCCACTTT
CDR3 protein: CASTVDGGSPLHF

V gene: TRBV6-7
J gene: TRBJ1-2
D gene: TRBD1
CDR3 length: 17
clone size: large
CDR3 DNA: TGTGCCAGCAGTTACTTGAATCCGGGACAGGAAAACTATGGCTACACCTTC
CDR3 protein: CASSYLNPGQENYGYTF

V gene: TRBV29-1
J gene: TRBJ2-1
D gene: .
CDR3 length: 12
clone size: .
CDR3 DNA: TGCAGCGTTGGACTAGGTGGCAATGAGCAGTTCTTC
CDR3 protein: CSVGLGGNEQFF

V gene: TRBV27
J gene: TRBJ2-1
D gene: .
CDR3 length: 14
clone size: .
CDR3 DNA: TGTGCCAGCAGGCCCGCGACTGCCTACAATGAGCAGTTCTTC
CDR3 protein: CASRPATAYNEQFF

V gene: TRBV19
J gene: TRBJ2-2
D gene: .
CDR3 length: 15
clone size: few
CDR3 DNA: TGTGCCAGTAATTCCAGGGGACCAAACACCGGGGAGCTGTTTTTT
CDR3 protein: CASNSRGPNTGELFF

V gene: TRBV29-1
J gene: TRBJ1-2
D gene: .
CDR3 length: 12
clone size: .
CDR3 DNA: TGCAGCGTTGGACAAGAAGGCTATGGCTACACCTTC
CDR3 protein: CSVGQEGYGYTF

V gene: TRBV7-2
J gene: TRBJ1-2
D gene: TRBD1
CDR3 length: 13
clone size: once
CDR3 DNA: TGTGCCAGCAGCTCAGGGACAGGGGATGGCTACACCTTC
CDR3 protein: CASSSGTGDGYTF

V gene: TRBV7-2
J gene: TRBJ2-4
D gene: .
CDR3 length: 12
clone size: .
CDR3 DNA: TGTGCCAGCGTAGGAGCCAAAAACATTCAGTACTTC
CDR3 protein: CASVGAKNIQYF

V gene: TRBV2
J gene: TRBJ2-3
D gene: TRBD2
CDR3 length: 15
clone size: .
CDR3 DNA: TGTGCCAGCAGTGACCAGCGGGGGGGTTATGATACGCAGTATTTT
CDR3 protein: CASSDQRGGYDTQYF

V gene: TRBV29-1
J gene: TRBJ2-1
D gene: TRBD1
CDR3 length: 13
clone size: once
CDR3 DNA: TGCAGCGTTCCCGGACAGGGTTACAATGAGCAGTTCTTC
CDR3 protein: CSVPGQGYNEQFF

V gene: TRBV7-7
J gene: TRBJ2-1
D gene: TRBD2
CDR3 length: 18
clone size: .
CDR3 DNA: TGTGCCAGCAGCTTAGAACCCCCAGGGACTAGCGGGGGGGATGAGCAGTTCTTC
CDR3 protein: CASSLEPPGTSGGDEQFF

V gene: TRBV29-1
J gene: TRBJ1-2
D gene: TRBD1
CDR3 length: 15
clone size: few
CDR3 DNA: TGCAGCGTAGCCGGGACAGGGACGGCTGGAGGTGGCTACACCTTC
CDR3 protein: CSVAGTGTAGGGYTF

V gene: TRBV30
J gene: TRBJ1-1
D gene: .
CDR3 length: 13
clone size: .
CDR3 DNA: TGTGCCTGGAGTCTCGGACAGAACACTGAAGCTTTCTTT
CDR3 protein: CAWSLGQNTEAFF

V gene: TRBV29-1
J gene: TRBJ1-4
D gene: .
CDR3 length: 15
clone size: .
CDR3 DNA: TGCAGCGCCGAACCTATTGGGGCTTCTAATGAAAAACTGTTTTTT
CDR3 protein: CSAEPIGASNEKLFF

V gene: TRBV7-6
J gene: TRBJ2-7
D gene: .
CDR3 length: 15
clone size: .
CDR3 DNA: TGTGCCAGCAGCCCCGGGGTAGCGAGTGGTTACGAGCAGTACTTC
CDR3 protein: CASSPGVASGYEQYF

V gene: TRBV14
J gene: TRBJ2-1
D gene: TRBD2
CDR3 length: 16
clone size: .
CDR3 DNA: TGTGCCAGCAGCCCGACTAGCGGGGGGGACTACAATGAGCAGTTCTTC
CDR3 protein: CASSPTSGGDYNEQFF

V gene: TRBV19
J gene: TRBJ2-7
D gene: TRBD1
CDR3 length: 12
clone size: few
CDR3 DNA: TGTGCCACCGCGGACAGGGCCTACGAGCAGTACTTC
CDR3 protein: CATADRAYEQYF

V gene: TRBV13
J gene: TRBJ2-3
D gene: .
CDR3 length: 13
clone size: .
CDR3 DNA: TGTGCCAGCAGCGCCGAAAGCACAGATACGCAGTATTTT
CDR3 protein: CASSAESTDTQYF

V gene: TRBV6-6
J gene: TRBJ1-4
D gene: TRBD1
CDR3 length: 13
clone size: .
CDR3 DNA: TGTGCCATTTCGACAGGGCTTAATGAAAAACTGTTTTTT
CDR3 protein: CAISTGLNEKLFF

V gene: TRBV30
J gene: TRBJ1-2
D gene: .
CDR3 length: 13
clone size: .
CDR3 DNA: TGTGCCTGGAGTGAGACGGGCAACTATGGCTACACCTTC
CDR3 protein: CAWSETGNYGYTF

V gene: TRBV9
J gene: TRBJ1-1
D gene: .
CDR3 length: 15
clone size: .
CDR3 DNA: TGTGCCAGCAGCCCCCTCGGGGGGGTGGAACAAGAAGCTTTCTTT
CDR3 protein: CASSPLGGVEQEAFF

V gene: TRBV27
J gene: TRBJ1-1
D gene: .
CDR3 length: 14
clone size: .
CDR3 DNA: TGTGCCAGCAGTTTATCGATGGGCGGCACTGAAGCTTTCTTT
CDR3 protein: CASSLSMGGTEAFF

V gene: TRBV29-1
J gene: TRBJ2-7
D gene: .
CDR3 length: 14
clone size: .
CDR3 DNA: TGCAGCGTTGAAAGTAGCAGGGACTCCTACGAGCAGTACTTC
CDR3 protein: CSVESSRDSYEQYF

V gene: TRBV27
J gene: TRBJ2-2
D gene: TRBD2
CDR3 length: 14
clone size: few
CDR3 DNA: TGTGCCAGCAGTCGGGGGGGTCACACCGGGGAGCTGTTTTTT
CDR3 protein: CASSRGGHTGELFF

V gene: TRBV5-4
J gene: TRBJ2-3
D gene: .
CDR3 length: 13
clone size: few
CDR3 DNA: TGTGCCAGCAGCTTGGGTGAGACAGATACGCAGTATTTT
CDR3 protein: CASSLGETDTQYF

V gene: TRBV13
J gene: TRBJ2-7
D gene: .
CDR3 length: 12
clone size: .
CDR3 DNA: TGTGCCAGCAGCTTAGGCGCGCAAGAGCAGTACTTC
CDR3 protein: CASSLGAQEQYF

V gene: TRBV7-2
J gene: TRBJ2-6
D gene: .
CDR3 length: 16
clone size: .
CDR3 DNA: TGTGCCAGCAGCTTAATGGGGGGTGCTGGGGCCAACGTCCTGACTTTC
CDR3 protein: CASSLMGGAGANVLTF

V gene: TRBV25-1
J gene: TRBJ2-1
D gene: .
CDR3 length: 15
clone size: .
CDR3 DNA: TGTGCCAGCAGTGACTTAGGGGGACCTATAAATGAGCAGTTCTTC
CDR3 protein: CASSDLGGPINEQFF